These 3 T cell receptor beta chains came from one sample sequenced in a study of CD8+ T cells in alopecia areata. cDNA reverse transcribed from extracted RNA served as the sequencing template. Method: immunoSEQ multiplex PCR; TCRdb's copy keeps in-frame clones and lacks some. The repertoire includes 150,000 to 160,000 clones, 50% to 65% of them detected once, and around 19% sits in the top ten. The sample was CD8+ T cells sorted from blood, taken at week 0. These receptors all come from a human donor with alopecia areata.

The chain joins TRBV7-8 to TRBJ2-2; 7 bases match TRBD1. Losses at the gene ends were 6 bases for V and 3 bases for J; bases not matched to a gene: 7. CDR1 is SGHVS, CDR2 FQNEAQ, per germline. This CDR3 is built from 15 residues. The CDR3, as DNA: TGTGCCAGCAGTCAACAGGGGACGTACACCGGGGAGCTGTTTTTT. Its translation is CASSQQGTYTGELFF.

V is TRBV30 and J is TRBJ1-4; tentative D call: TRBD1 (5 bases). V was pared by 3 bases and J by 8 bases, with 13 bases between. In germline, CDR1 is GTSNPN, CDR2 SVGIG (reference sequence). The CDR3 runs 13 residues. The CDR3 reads CAWSGTVEEKLFF. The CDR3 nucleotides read TGTGCCTGGAGCGGGACCGTAGAAGAAAAACTGTTTTTT.

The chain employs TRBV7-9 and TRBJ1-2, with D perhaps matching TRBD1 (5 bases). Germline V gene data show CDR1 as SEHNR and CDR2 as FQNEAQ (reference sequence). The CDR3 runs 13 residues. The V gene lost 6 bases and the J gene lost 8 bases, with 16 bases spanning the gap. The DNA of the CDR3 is TGTGCCAGCAGTCTCGACAGTGTGGTAGGCTACACCTTC. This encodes CASSLDSVVGYTF.